The rows below give T cell receptor beta chains drawn from one sample of a study of T cell repertoires in cytomegalovirus infection. One entry per CDR3 protein results from TCRdb running MiXCR on the reads. Among 80,000 or so distinct CDR3 sequences listed, about 24% were seen once. For these receptors, no antigen is known. The input for sequencing was CD8+ T cells from cultured PBMCs, taken from culture after CMV antigen stimulation. These receptors were obtained from a human donor in good health (CMV status not recorded). Some clones in this sample may be carry-over from other donors' samples. CDR3s include the opening cysteine and the closing phenylalanine or tryptophan. Fields, in order: J gene, D gene, clone size, V gene, CDR3 protein, CDR3 DNA. D genes are given only for firm matches. For some rows the clone size is stated as once, few or many, or as a class when expanded; others skip it.

J: TRBJ2-3
D: TRBD2
size: NA
V: TRBV4-3
CDR3: CASSPRTSGSLIGADTQYF
DNA: TGCGCCAGCAGCCCCCGGACTAGCGGGAGCCTTATCGGGGCAGATACGCAGTATTTT

J: TRBJ2-7
D: NA
size: few
V: TRBV20-1
CDR3: CSAPTPLSYEQYF
DNA: TGCAGTGCCCCGACACCCTTATCCTACGAGCAGTACTTC

J: TRBJ2-3
D: TRBD2
size: few
V: TRBV5-8
CDR3: CASSSLGTSGGSSTDTQYF
DNA: TGTGCCAGCAGCTCCCTAGGGACTAGCGGGGGGAGTAGCACAGATACGCAGTATTTT

J: TRBJ2-5
D: NA
size: NA
V: TRBV2
CDR3: CASCQGLIVETQYF
DNA: TGTGCCAGCTGTCAGGGATTGATCGTAGAGACCCAGTACTTC

J: TRBJ2-3
D: NA
size: many
V: TRBV11-2
CDR3: CASSLGTDRPDTQYF
DNA: TGTGCCAGCAGCTTAGGGACGGACAGACCAGATACGCAGTATTTT

J: TRBJ2-2
D: NA
size: NA
V: TRBV7-9
CDR3: CASSLGTPRELFF
DNA: TGTGCCAGCAGCTTAGGGACACCAAGAGAGCTGTTTTTT

J: TRBJ1-5
D: NA
size: few
V: TRBV15
CDR3: CATSRERRLVEQPQHF
DNA: TGTGCCACCAGCAGAGAAAGGAGGTTGGTAGAACAGCCCCAGCATTTT

J: TRBJ1-1
D: NA
size: many
V: TRBV4-1
CDR3: CASSQEGEKGSEAFF
DNA: TGCGCCAGCAGCCAAGAAGGAGAAAAAGGATCTGAAGCTTTCTTT

J: TRBJ2-3
D: NA
size: NA
V: TRBV14
CDR3: CASSQGSSTDTQYF
DNA: TGTGCCAGCAGCCAAGGTTCGAGCACAGATACGCAGTATTTT

J: TRBJ1-5
D: NA
size: many
V: TRBV15
CDR3: CATSRVTQGSNQPQHF
DNA: TGTGCCACCAGCAGAGTAACCCAGGGTAGCAATCAGCCCCAGCATTTT

J: TRBJ2-1
D: NA
size: many
V: TRBV7-8
CDR3: CASKEGNEQFF
DNA: TGTGCCAGCAAGGAGGGGAATGAGCAGTTCTTC

J: TRBJ2-3
D: TRBD1
size: many
V: TRBV6-1
CDR3: CASSLQGTGLPDTQYF
DNA: TGTGCCAGCAGCCTCCAAGGGACAGGCTTGCCAGATACGCAGTATTTT

J: TRBJ2-7
D: NA
size: few
V: TRBV7-9
CDR3: CASSYAGTQGWEQYF
DNA: TGTGCCAGCAGCTATGCCGGGACTCAGGGATGGGAGCAGTACTTC

J: TRBJ1-4
D: NA
size: many
V: TRBV7-7
CDR3: CASSAARGTDEKLFF
DNA: TGTGCCAGCAGCGCGGCCAGAGGGACGGATGAAAAACTGTTTTTT

J: TRBJ2-3
D: NA
size: NA
V: TRBV4-1
CDR3: CASSQVGGGRAGDTQYF
DNA: TGTGCCAGCAGCCAAGTGGGGGGGGGGCGCGCAGGAGATACGCAGTATTTT

J: TRBJ2-5
D: TRBD2
size: many
V: TRBV7-9
CDR3: CASKPTSGEETQYF
DNA: TGTGCCAGCAAGCCTACTAGCGGGGAAGAGACCCAGTACTTC

J: TRBJ2-4
D: NA
size: NA
V: TRBV20-1
CDR3: CSARPLSMTGRYKSIAKNIQYF
DNA: TGCAGTGCTAGACCGTTATCCATGACAGGACGTTATAAATCTATAGCCAAAAACATTCAGTACTTC

J: TRBJ1-3
D: NA
size: NA
V: TRBV9
CDR3: CASSVVKGPGNTIYF
DNA: TGTGCCAGCAGCGTAGTTAAGGGCCCTGGAAACACCATATATTTT

J: TRBJ1-2
D: TRBD1
size: few
V: TRBV5-6
CDR3: CASSSEMTGGDTF
DNA: TGTGCCAGCAGCTCTGAGATGACAGGGGGGGACACCTTC

J: TRBJ1-4
D: NA
size: many
V: TRBV7-9
CDR3: CASSDSNFGDNEKLFF
DNA: TGTGCCAGCAGCGATAGTAACTTCGGTGATAATGAAAAACTGTTTTTT

J: TRBJ1-4
D: NA
size: NA
V: TRBV7-3
CDR3: CASSLLPQENCFF
DNA: NA

J: TRBJ2-7
D: NA
size: many
V: TRBV7-9
CDR3: CASSFGGGTDPYEQYF
DNA: TGTGCCAGCAGCTTTGGAGGCGGGACTGACCCCTACGAGCAGTACTTC

J: TRBJ1-2
D: TRBD1
size: NA
V: TRBV4-2
CDR3: CASSPEGTGIYGYTF
DNA: TGTGCCAGCAGCCCCGAAGGGACAGGGATCTATGGCTACACCTTC

J: TRBJ1-5
D: TRBD1
size: many
V: TRBV27
CDR3: CASSSDRRDQPQHF
DNA: TGTGCCAGCAGTTCGGACAGGAGAGATCAGCCCCAGCATTTT

J: TRBJ2-3
D: TRBD2
size: few
V: TRBV14
CDR3: CASSQDARTSGAAEPQYF
DNA: TGTGCCAGCAGCCAAGACGCCCGGACTAGCGGGGCCGCCGAGCCGCAGTATTTT

J: TRBJ2-7
D: NA
size: few
V: TRBV7-9
CDR3: CASSRQVEQYF
DNA: TGTGCCAGCAGCCGACAGGTCGAGCAGTACTTC

J: TRBJ2-3
D: NA
size: NA
V: TRBV6-6
CDR3: CASSLPGDTQYF
DNA: TGTGCCAGCAGTCTCCCGGGGGATACGCAGTATTTT

J: TRBJ2-7
D: NA
size: NA
V: TRBV4-3
CDR3: CASSQDAGPYEQYF
DNA: TGCGCCAGCAGCCAAGATGCGGGTCCCTACGAGCAGTACTTC

J: TRBJ2-2
D: NA
size: NA
V: TRBV29-1
CDR3: CSVQSSTGELFF
DNA: TGCAGCGTTCAGTCAAGCACCGGGGAGCTGTTTTTT

J: TRBJ2-7
D: TRBD2
size: NA
V: TRBV7-9
CDR3: CASSLVVLAGRHDYEQYF
DNA: TGTGCCAGCAGCTTAGTCGTACTAGCGGGACGGCACGACTACGAGCAGTACTTC

J: TRBJ2-1
D: TRBD2
size: NA
V: TRBV20-1
CDR3: CSAREQGTSGGQFF
DNA: TGCAGTGCTAGAGAGCAGGGGACTAGCGGGGGGCAGTTCTTC

J: TRBJ2-2
D: TRBD2
size: few
V: TRBV19
CDR3: CASTLSSGGVSGELFF
DNA: TGTGCCAGTACCCTATCTAGTGGGGGGGTGTCCGGGGAGCTGTTTTTT

J: TRBJ1-1
D: NA
size: few
V: TRBV28
CDR3: CASNSARAVLNTEAFF
DNA: TGTGCCAGCAACTCAGCGCGAGCAGTACTGAACACTGAAGCTTTCTTT

J: TRBJ2-3
D: TRBD2
size: NA
V: TRBV6-5
CDR3: CASSYGVAGLTDTQYF
DNA: TGTGCCAGCAGTTACGGGGTAGCGGGACTCACAGATACGCAGTATTTT

J: TRBJ1-5
D: NA
size: NA
V: TRBV13
CDR3: CASSVQGSDQPQHF
DNA: TGTGCCAGCAGCGTACAGGGTTCAGATCAGCCCCAGCATTTT

J: TRBJ1-5
D: NA
size: medium-sized
V: TRBV7-2
CDR3: CASSWDGSVHQPQHF
DNA: TGTGCCAGCAGCTGGGACGGCTCTGTCCATCAGCCCCAGCATTTT

J: TRBJ2-1
D: NA
size: NA
V: TRBV5-5
CDR3: CASTGTEGSYNEQFF
DNA: TGTGCCAGCACGGGTACCGAGGGCTCCTACAATGAGCAGTTCTTC

J: TRBJ2-7
D: TRBD2
size: NA
V: TRBV5-6
CDR3: CASSPGASGGSSYEQYF
DNA: TGTGCCAGCAGCCCGGGCGCTAGCGGGGGGAGCTCCTACGAGCAGTACTTC

J: TRBJ2-5
D: NA
size: NA
V: TRBV19
CDR3: CASIMGVDQETQYF
DNA: TGTGCCAGTATCATGGGGGTGGACCAAGAGACCCAGTACTTC

J: TRBJ2-3
D: TRBD2
size: many
V: TRBV7-2
CDR3: CASSLEIAGSTDTQYF
DNA: TGTGCCAGCAGCTTAGAAATAGCGGGAAGCACAGATACGCAGTATTTT

J: TRBJ2-2
D: NA
size: many
V: TRBV6-4
CDR3: CASSVQQGTGELFF
DNA: TGTGCCAGCAGCGTCCAGCAGGGCACCGGGGAGCTGTTTTTT

J: TRBJ2-3
D: TRBD1
size: few
V: TRBV4-3
CDR3: CASSHQTGGFASTDTQYF
DNA: TGCGCCAGCAGCCACCAGACAGGGGGTTTTGCTAGCACAGATACGCAGTATTTT

J: TRBJ2-7
D: NA
size: NA
V: TRBV27
CDR3: CASSFGGTQYF
DNA: TGTGCCAGCAGTTTCGGGGGTACGCAGTACTTC

J: TRBJ2-7
D: NA
size: many
V: TRBV7-8
CDR3: CASSWAEAGEQYF
DNA: TGTGCCAGCAGCTGGGCCGAGGCGGGCGAGCAGTACTTC

J: TRBJ2-1
D: TRBD2
size: NA
V: TRBV9
CDR3: CASSADSGAGNEQFF
DNA: TGTGCCAGCAGCGCCGACAGCGGGGCGGGCAATGAGCAGTTCTTC

J: TRBJ1-2
D: TRBD1
size: NA
V: TRBV7-9
CDR3: CASSEGQGIDYGYTF
DNA: TGTGCCAGCAGCGAGGGACAGGGCATTGACTATGGCTACACCTTC

J: TRBJ2-3
D: TRBD2
size: few
V: TRBV2
CDR3: CASPGTSGVAADTQYF
DNA: TGTGCCAGCCCCGGGACTAGCGGGGTGGCGGCAGATACGCAGTATTTT

J: TRBJ2-7
D: NA
size: NA
V: TRBV6-6
CDR3: CASSYGVGYEQYF
DNA: TGTGCCAGCAGTTACGGGGTGGGCTACGAGCAGTACTTC

J: TRBJ2-5
D: TRBD2
size: few
V: TRBV11-1
CDR3: CASSPRAGTSGQETQYF
DNA: TGTGCCAGCAGCCCGCGGGCTGGGACTAGCGGGCAAGAGACCCAGTACTTC